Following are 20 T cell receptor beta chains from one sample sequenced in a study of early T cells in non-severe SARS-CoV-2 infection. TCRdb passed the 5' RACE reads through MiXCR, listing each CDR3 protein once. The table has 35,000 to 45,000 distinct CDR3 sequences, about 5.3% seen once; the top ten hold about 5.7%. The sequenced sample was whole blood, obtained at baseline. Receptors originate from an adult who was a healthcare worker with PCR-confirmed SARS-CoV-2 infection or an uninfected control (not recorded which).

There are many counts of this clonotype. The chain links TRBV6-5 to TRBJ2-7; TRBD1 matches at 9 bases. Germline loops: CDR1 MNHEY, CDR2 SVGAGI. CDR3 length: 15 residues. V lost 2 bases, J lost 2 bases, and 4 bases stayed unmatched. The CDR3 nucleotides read TGTGCCAGCAGTTACAGGGGACAGGGAACCTACGAGCAGTACTTC. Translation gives CASSYRGQGTYEQYF.

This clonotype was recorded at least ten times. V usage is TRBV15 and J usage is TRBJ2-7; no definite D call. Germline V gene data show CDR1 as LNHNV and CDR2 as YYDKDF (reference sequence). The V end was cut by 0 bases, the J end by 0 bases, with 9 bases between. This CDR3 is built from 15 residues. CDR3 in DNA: TGTGCCACCAGCAGAGATCCCCGTCCCTCCTACGAGCAGTACGTC. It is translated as CATSRDPRPSYEQYV.

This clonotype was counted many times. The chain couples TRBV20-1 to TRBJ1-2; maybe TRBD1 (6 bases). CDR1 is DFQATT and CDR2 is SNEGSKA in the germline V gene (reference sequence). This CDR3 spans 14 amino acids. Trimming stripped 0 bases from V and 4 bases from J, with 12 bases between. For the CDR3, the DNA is TGCAGTGCTAGAGAGCAGGGGAAGGCCTATGGCTACACCTTC. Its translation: CSAREQGKAYGYTF.

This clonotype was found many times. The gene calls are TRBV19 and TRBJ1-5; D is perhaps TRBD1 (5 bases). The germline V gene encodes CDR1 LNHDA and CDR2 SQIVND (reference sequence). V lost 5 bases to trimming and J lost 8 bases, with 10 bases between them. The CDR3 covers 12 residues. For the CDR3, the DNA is TGTGCCAGTAGTTCCCTAGGGGAGCCCCAGCATTTT. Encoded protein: CASSSLGEPQHF. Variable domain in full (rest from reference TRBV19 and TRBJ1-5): DGGITQSPKYLFRKEGQNVTLSCEQNLNHDAMYWYRQDPGQGLRLIYYSQIVNDFQKGDIAEGYSVSREKKESFPLTVTSAQKNPTAFYLCASSSLGEPQHFGDGTRLSIL.

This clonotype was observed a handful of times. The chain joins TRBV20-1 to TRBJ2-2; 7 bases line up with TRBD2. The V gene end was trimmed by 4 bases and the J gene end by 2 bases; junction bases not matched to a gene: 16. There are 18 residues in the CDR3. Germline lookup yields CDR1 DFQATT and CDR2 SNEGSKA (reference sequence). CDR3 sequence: CSATSTLGGFPNTGELFF. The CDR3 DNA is TGCAGTGCTACCTCGACCTTGGGGGGGTTCCCCAACACCGGGGAGCTGTTTTTT.

The CDR3 nucleotides read TGCGCCAGCAGCCAGGGACTAGCCGGCGGGGAGCTGTTTTTT. This gives the protein CASSQGLAGGELFF. The rearrangement uses TRBV4-3 and TRBJ2-2; 9 nucleotides agree with TRBD2. CDR1 and CDR2 (germline): LGHNA, YSLEER. With 3 bases clipped from V and 7 bases from J, the junction kept 3 bases outside the gene matches. The CDR3 consists of 14 residues.

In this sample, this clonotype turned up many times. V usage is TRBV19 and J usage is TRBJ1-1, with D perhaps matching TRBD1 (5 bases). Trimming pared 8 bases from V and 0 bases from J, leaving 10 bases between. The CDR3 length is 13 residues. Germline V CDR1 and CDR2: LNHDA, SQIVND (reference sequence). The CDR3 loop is CASGGAMNTEAFF. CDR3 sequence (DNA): TGTGCCAGTGGAGGGGCTATGAACACTGAAGCTTTCTTT.

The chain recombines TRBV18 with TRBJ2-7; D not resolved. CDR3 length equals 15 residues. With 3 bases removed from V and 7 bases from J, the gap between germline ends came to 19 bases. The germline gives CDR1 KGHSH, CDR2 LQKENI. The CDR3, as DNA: TGTGCCAGCTCACCTCAGCATAGCCCCTTGCGAGAGCAGTACGTC. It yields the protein CASSPQHSPLREQYV.

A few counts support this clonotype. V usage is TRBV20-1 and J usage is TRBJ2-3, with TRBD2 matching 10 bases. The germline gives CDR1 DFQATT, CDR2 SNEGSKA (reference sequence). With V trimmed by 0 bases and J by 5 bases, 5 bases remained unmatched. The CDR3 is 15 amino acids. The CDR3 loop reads CSAREALAGVDTQYF. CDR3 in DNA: TGCAGTGCTAGAGAAGCGCTAGCGGGAGTAGATACGCAGTATTTT.

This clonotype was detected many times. The CDR3 sequence is CAISESRENTEAFF. The CDR3 bases are TGTGCCATCAGTGAGTCGAGGGAGAACACTGAAGCTTTCTTT. The chain links TRBV10-3 to TRBJ1-1; no clear D gene. Trimming took 0 bases from V and 1 from J, leaving 6 bases between them. Germline V gene sequence: CDR1 ENHRY, CDR2 SYGVKD. CDR3 length: 14 amino acids.

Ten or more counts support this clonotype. The CDR3 spells CASTRDLTDTQYF. CDR3 nucleotides: TGCGCCAGCACTAGGGACCTCACAGATACGCAGTATTTT. J is TRBJ2-3 and V is TRBV10-1; possibly TRBD1 or TRBD2 for D (5 bases each). With 7 bases removed from V and 2 bases from J, the gap between germline ends came to 10 bases. The CDR3 loop spans 13 amino acids. In germline, CDR1 is WNHNN, CDR2 SYGVQD (reference sequence).

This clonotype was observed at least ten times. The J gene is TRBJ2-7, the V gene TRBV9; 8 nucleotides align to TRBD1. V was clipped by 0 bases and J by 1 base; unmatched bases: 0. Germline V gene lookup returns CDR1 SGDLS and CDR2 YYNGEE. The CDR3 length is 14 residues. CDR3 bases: TGTGCCAGCAGCGTAGGGGACAGGTCCTACGAGCAGTACTTC. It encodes CASSVGDRSYEQYF.

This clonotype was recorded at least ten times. Here the CDR3 DNA reads TGTGCCAGCAGCAAGCAGGACAGCTACGAGCAGTACTTC. This codes for CASSKQDSYEQYF. V usage is TRBV13 and J usage is TRBJ2-7; a weak D match, TRBD1 (6 bases). CDR3 length: 13 amino acids. The germline V gene encodes CDR1 PRHDT and CDR2 FYEKMQ (reference sequence). Trimming left V 5 bases short and J 3 bases short, with 11 bases between.

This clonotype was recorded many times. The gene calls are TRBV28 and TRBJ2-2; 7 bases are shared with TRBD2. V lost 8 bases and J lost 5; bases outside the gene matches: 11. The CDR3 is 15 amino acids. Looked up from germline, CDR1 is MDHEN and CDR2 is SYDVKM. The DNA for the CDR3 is TGTGCCAGCTTGGTGAGCGGGACCTTAACCGGGGAGCTGTTTTTT. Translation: CASLVSGTLTGELFF.

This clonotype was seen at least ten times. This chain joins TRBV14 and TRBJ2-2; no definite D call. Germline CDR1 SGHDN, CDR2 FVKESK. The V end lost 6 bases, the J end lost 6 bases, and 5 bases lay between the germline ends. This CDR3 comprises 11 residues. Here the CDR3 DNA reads TGTGCCAGCAGGAAGGCCGGGGAGCTGTTTTTT. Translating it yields CASRKAGELFF.

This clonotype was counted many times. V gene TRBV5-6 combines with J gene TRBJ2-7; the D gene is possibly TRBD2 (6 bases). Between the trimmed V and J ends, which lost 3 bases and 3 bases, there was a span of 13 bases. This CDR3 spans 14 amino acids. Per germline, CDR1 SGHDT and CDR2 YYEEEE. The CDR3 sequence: CASSSPGDVYEQYF. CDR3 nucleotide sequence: TGTGCCAGCAGCTCTCCGGGAGACGTCTACGAGCAGTACTTC.

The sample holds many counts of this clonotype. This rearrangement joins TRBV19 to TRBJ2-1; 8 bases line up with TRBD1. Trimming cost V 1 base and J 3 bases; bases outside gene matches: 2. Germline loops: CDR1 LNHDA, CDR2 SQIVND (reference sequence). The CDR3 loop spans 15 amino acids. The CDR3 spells CASSIATGVYNEQFF. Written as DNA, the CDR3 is TGTGCCAGTAGTATAGCGACAGGGGTCTACAATGAGCAGTTCTTC.

Written as DNA, the CDR3 is TGTGCCAGCAGTCACCCGAGCCCCCCGGAGGCTTTCTTT. Residues: CASSHPSPPEAFF. This sequence joins TRBV6-6 and TRBJ1-1, with D unresolved. The CDR3 totals 13 residues. V lost 5 bases and J 11 bases, leaving 18 bases between the germline ends. Germline V lookup: CDR1 MNHNY, CDR2 SVGAGI (reference sequence).

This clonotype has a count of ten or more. The CDR3 coding sequence is TGCGCCAGCATAGGACTAGCGGGGAATGAGCAGTTCTTC. It translates to CASIGLAGNEQFF. The chain recombines TRBV10-2 with TRBJ2-1; 12 nucleotides agree with TRBD2. V lost 7 bases to trimming and J lost 7 bases; unmatched junction nucleotides: 2. CDR1 is WSHSY and CDR2 is SAAADI in the germline V gene. The CDR3 is 13 amino acids.

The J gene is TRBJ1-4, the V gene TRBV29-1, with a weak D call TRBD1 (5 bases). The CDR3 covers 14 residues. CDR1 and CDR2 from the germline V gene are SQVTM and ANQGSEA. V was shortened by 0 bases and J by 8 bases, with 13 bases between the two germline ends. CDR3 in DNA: TGCAGCGTTGAAGACAGTATGGAGGGGGAAAAACTGTTTTTT. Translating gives CSVEDSMEGEKLFF.